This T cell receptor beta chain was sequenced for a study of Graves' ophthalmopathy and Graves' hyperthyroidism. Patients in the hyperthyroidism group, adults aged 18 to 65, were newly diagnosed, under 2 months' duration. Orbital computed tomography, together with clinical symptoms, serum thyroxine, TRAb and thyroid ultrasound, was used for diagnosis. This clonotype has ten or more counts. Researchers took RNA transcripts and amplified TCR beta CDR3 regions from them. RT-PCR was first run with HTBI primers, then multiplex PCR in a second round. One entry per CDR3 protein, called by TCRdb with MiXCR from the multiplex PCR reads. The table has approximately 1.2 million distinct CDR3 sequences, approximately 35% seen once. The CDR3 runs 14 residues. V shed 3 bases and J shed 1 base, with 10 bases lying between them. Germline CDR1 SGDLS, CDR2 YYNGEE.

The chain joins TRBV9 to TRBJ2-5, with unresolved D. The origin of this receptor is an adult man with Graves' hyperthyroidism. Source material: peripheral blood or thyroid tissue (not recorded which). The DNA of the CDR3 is TGTGCCAGCAGCGGAGAGTCGTTCCAAGAGACCCAGTACTTC. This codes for CASSGESFQETQYF.